This is a list of T cell receptor beta chains from one sample in a study of shared clonotypes between healthy human individuals. Using immunoSEQ multiplex PCR, the repertoire was profiled, and TCRdb retains in-frame clones only, with some absent. The sample comprises some 580,000 clones, roughly 98% of which are singletons, and 0.25% to 0.35% rests with the top ten. Sequenced input: naive CD8+ T cells sorted from blood. These receptors were obtained from a man aged 30 to 39 in good health. The CDR3 runs from the conserved cysteine through the conserved F or W. A D gene is named only where the DNA matches it firmly. A row's size may be missing; if present it is once, few, many or a size class.

V: TRBV5-6
D: -
J: TRBJ2-5
size: -
length: 13
CDR3: CASSGTPKETQYF
DNA: TGTGCCAGCAGTGGGACTCCCAAAGAGACCCAGTACTTC

V: TRBV28
D: TRBD1
J: TRBJ2-7
size: -
length: 14
CDR3: CASNNGQGIYEQYF
DNA: TGTGCCAGCAATAATGGACAGGGGATCTACGAGCAGTACTTC

V: TRBV6-5
D: -
J: TRBJ2-7
size: -
length: 14
CDR3: CASSYYSGESEQYF
DNA: TGTGCCAGCAGTTACTATTCGGGGGAAAGCGAGCAGTACTTC

V: TRBV7-6
D: -
J: TRBJ2-1
size: -
length: 15
CDR3: CASSLSPTVYNEQFF
DNA: TGTGCCAGCAGCTTATCCCCGACTGTATACAATGAGCAGTTCTTC

V: TRBV6-1
D: TRBD2
J: TRBJ2-1
size: -
length: 18
CDR3: CASSGDDRTSVLYNEQFF
DNA: TGTGCCAGCAGTGGCGATGATAGGACTAGCGTACTATACAATGAGCAGTTCTTC

V: TRBV27
D: -
J: TRBJ2-1
size: -
length: 15
CDR3: CASSLGGQPLTWQFF
DNA: TGTGCCAGCAGTTTGGGCGGACAGCCACTGACGTGGCAGTTCTTC

V: TRBV2
D: -
J: TRBJ1-1
size: -
length: 14
CDR3: CASSEPGTNTEAFF
DNA: TGTGCCAGCAGTGAACCTGGGACCAACACTGAAGCTTTCTTT

V: TRBV18
D: -
J: TRBJ2-7
size: -
length: 14
CDR3: CASSPEDSPYEQYF
DNA: TGTGCCAGCTCACCAGAGGACAGCCCCTACGAGCAGTACTTC

V: TRBV7-9
D: -
J: TRBJ2-1
size: -
length: 12
CDR3: CASSRLDNEQFF
DNA: TGTGCCAGCAGCCGCCTAGACAATGAGCAGTTCTTC

V: TRBV6-1
D: TRBD1
J: TRBJ1-5
size: -
length: 13
CDR3: CASFDRVHQPQHF
DNA: TGTGCCAGTTTCGACAGGGTTCATCAGCCCCAGCATTTT

V: TRBV7-3
D: -
J: TRBJ1-2
size: -
length: 13
CDR3: CASSLTVGNGYTF
DNA: TGTGCCAGCAGCCTGACGGTAGGGAATGGCTACACCTTC

V: TRBV6-6
D: -
J: TRBJ2-3
size: -
length: 14
CDR3: CASSPTGRADTQYF
DNA: TGTGCCAGCAGCCCTACCGGGCGGGCAGATACGCAGTATTTT

V: TRBV27
D: TRBD1
J: TRBJ2-5
size: -
length: 14
CDR3: CASSLYRGQETQYF
DNA: TGTGCCAGCAGTCTTTACAGGGGGCAAGAGACCCAGTACTTC

V: TRBV11-3
D: -
J: TRBJ1-1
size: -
length: 13
CDR3: CASRRDQNTEAFF
DNA: TGTGCCAGCAGGCGGGACCAGAACACTGAAGCTTTCTTT

V: TRBV7-9
D: -
J: TRBJ2-7
size: -
length: 13
CDR3: CASSPETSREQYF
DNA: TGTGCCAGCAGTCCAGAAACCTCCCGCGAGCAGTACTTC

V: TRBV11-1
D: -
J: TRBJ1-1
size: -
length: 16
CDR3: CASSIGQGRENTEAFF
DNA: TGTGCCAGCAGCATCGGACAAGGGAGAGAGAACACTGAAGCTTTCTTT

V: TRBV19
D: -
J: TRBJ1-4
size: -
length: 14
CDR3: CASSSGQLNEKLFF
DNA: TGTGCCAGTAGTAGCGGACAGCTTAATGAAAAACTGTTTTTT

V: TRBV7-9
D: -
J: TRBJ1-1
size: -
length: 13
CDR3: CASRIRPDLEAFF
DNA: TGTGCCAGCAGGATTAGACCCGACTTAGAGGCTTTCTTT

V: TRBV27
D: -
J: TRBJ2-7
size: -
length: 14
CDR3: CASSLRAGNYEQYF
DNA: TGTGCCAGCAGTTTGAGGGCAGGGAACTACGAGCAGTACTTC

V: TRBV28
D: TRBD2
J: TRBJ2-2
size: -
length: 17
CDR3: CASSLPGLADHTGELFF
DNA: TGTGCCAGCAGTTTACCTGGACTAGCGGACCACACCGGGGAGCTGTTTTTT

V: TRBV27
D: TRBD2
J: TRBJ2-5
size: -
length: 14
CDR3: CASSLLSGGETQYF
DNA: TGTGCCAGCAGTTTACTTAGCGGGGGGGAGACCCAGTACTTC

V: TRBV15
D: -
J: TRBJ2-7
size: -
length: 14
CDR3: CATSRDRSSYEQYF
DNA: TGTGCCACCAGCAGAGACCGATCGTCCTACGAGCAGTACTTC

V: TRBV11-3
D: -
J: TRBJ2-1
size: -
length: 16
CDR3: CASSHTGTMVFDEQFF
DNA: TGTGCCAGCAGCCATACAGGGACTATGGTCTTCGATGAGCAGTTCTTC

V: TRBV4-1
D: TRBD1
J: TRBJ1-2
size: -
length: 14
CDR3: CASSQEGGSYGYTF
DNA: TGCGCCAGCAGCCAAGAAGGGGGCTCCTATGGCTACACCTTC

V: TRBV7-9
D: TRBD2
J: TRBJ2-7
size: -
length: 14
CDR3: CASSLIREAYEQYF
DNA: TGTGCCAGCAGCTTAATCCGGGAGGCCTACGAGCAGTACTTC

V: TRBV5-4
D: -
J: TRBJ2-7
size: -
length: 13
CDR3: CASSSYYGYEQYF
DNA: TGTGCCAGCAGTTCCTACTACGGGTACGAGCAGTACTTC

V: TRBV7-9
D: TRBD1
J: TRBJ2-7
size: -
length: 16
CDR3: CASSLGGQGAIYEQYF
DNA: TGTGCCAGCAGCTTAGGTGGACAGGGGGCCATCTACGAGCAGTACTTC

V: TRBV7-8
D: -
J: TRBJ2-7
size: -
length: 16
CDR3: CASSLSLGGRWYEQYF
DNA: TGTGCCAGCAGCTTAAGCCTCGGGGGGCGCTGGTACGAGCAGTACTTC

V: TRBV11-2
D: -
J: TRBJ1-3
size: once
length: 16
CDR3: CASREWDLSSGNTIYF
DNA: TGTGCCAGCAGGGAATGGGACTTGAGCTCTGGAAACACCATATATTTT

V: TRBV5-4
D: TRBD1
J: TRBJ1-2
size: -
length: 16
CDR3: CASSLGLQGQAGGYTF
DNA: TGTGCCAGCAGCTTGGGGCTACAGGGACAGGCTGGCGGCTACACCTTC

V: TRBV14
D: -
J: TRBJ2-7
size: -
length: 15
CDR3: CASSQGVAFSYEQYF
DNA: TGTGCCAGCAGCCAAGGAGTAGCATTTTCCTACGAGCAGTACTTC

V: TRBV27
D: -
J: TRBJ2-3
size: -
length: 16
CDR3: CASSPRPSGTFAPQYF
DNA: TGTGCCAGCAGTCCGCGTCCATCCGGGACATTCGCTCCGCAGTATTTT

V: TRBV4-1
D: -
J: TRBJ1-2
size: -
length: 13
CDR3: CASSQARSYGYTF
DNA: TGCGCCAGCAGCCAAGCTCGCTCCTATGGCTACACCTTC

V: TRBV6-5
D: -
J: TRBJ2-7
size: -
length: 13
CDR3: CASSSAVNYEQYF
DNA: TGTGCCAGCAGTTCAGCGGTTAACTACGAGCAGTACTTC

V: TRBV9
D: -
J: TRBJ2-3
size: -
length: 15
CDR3: CASSPRGANTDTQYF
DNA: TGTGCCAGCAGCCCTCGGGGGGCTAACACAGATACGCAGTATTTT

V: TRBV14
D: TRBD1
J: TRBJ1-5
size: -
length: 17
CDR3: CASSHQGRTGGMEAQHF
DNA: TGTGCCAGCAGCCACCAGGGTAGAACAGGGGGCATGGAGGCCCAGCATTTT

V: TRBV5-1
D: TRBD2
J: TRBJ2-3
size: -
length: 15
CDR3: CASSLGLAGVDTQYF
DNA: TGCGCCAGCAGCTTGGGACTAGCGGGAGTAGATACGCAGTATTTT

V: TRBV2
D: -
J: TRBJ2-6
size: -
length: 18
CDR3: CASRPSPGGLMGANVLTF
DNA: TGTGCCAGCAGACCCTCCCCCGGGGGCCTAATGGGGGCCAACGTCCTGACTTTC

V: TRBV15
D: TRBD1
J: TRBJ1-5
size: -
length: 14
CDR3: CATSSDRVGQPQHF
DNA: TGTGCCACCAGCAGTGACAGGGTAGGGCAGCCCCAGCATTTT

V: TRBV29-1
D: TRBD1
J: TRBJ1-3
size: -
length: 13
CDR3: CSATGGSGNTIYF
DNA: TGCAGCGCGACAGGGGGCTCTGGAAACACCATATATTTT

V: TRBV25-1
D: -
J: TRBJ2-3
size: -
length: 14
CDR3: CASSEYGNTGTQYF
DNA: TGTGCCAGCAGTGAATATGGAAACACGGGTACGCAGTATTTT

V: TRBV6-6
D: -
J: TRBJ2-7
size: -
length: 13
CDR3: CASSYLMGYEQYF
DNA: TGTGCCAGCAGTTACCTCATGGGTTACGAGCAGTACTTC

V: TRBV9
D: TRBD2
J: TRBJ2-3
size: once
length: 15
CDR3: CASSAGLAGSDTQYF
DNA: TGTGCCAGCAGCGCGGGACTAGCGGGATCAGATACGCAGTATTTT

V: TRBV2
D: -
J: TRBJ2-7
size: -
length: 13
CDR3: CASSLGRPYEQYF
DNA: TGTGCCAGCAGTTTAGGACGGCCCTACGAGCAGTACTTC

V: TRBV6-6
D: TRBD2
J: TRBJ2-7
size: -
length: 14
CDR3: CASRPREGPYEQYF
DNA: TGTGCCAGCAGGCCCCGGGAGGGGCCCTACGAGCAGTACTTC

V: TRBV6-6
D: TRBD2
J: TRBJ2-1
size: -
length: 13
CDR3: CAHGLAGDNEQFF
DNA: TGTGCCCACGGACTAGCGGGCGACAATGAGCAGTTCTTC

V: TRBV11-3
D: -
J: TRBJ2-1
size: -
length: 13
CDR3: CASSLGGRNEQFF
DNA: TGTGCCAGCAGCTTAGGCGGTCGGAATGAGCAGTTCTTC

V: TRBV19
D: TRBD1
J: TRBJ2-7
size: once
length: 15
CDR3: CASSIRDSPLYEQYF
DNA: TGTGCCAGTAGTATACGGGACAGTCCCCTCTACGAGCAGTACTTC

V: TRBV7-9
D: -
J: TRBJ2-7
size: -
length: 15
CDR3: CASSLAGAKTYEQYF
DNA: TGTGCCAGCAGCTTAGCAGGAGCCAAAACCTACGAGCAGTACTTC

V: TRBV14
D: TRBD2
J: TRBJ2-1
size: -
length: 19
CDR3: CASSPLTVFGGLEYNEQFF
DNA: TGTGCCAGCAGCCCCCTGACAGTCTTCGGGGGACTAGAATACAATGAGCAGTTCTTC

V: TRBV6-5
D: TRBD2
J: TRBJ2-1
size: -
length: 15
CDR3: CASSPLAGSYNEQFF
DNA: TGTGCCAGCAGTCCACTAGCGGGTTCCTACAATGAGCAGTTCTTC

V: TRBV7-6
D: TRBD1
J: TRBJ1-2
size: once
length: 15
CDR3: CASSATGVPGYGYTF
DNA: TGTGCCAGCAGCGCCACAGGGGTCCCTGGGTATGGCTACACCTTC

V: TRBV27
D: -
J: TRBJ1-5
size: -
length: 13
CDR3: CASSTGSNQPQHF
DNA: TGTGCCAGCAGCACAGGGAGCAATCAGCCCCAGCATTTT